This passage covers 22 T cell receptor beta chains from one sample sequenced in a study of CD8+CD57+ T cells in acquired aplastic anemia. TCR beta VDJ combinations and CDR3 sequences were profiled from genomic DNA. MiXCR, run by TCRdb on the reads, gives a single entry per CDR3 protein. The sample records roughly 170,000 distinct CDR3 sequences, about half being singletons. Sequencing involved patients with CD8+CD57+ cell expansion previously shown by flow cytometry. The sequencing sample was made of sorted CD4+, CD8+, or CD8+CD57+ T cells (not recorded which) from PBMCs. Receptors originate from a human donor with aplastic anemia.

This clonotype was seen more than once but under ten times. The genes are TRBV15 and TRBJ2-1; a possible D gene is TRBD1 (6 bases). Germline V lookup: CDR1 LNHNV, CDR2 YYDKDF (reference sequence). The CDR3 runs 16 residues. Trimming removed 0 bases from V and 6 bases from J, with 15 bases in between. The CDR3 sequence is CATSRDSGDHTNEQFF. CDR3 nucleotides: TGTGCCACCAGCAGAGATTCAGGGGACCACACCAATGAGCAGTTCTTC.

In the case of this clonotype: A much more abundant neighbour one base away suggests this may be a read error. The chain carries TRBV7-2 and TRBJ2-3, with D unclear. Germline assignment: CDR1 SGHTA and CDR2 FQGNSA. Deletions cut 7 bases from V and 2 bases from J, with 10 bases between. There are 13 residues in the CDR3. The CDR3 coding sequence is TGTGCCAGCACCGGGCAGGTCACAGATACGCAGTATTTT. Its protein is CASTGQVTDTQYF.

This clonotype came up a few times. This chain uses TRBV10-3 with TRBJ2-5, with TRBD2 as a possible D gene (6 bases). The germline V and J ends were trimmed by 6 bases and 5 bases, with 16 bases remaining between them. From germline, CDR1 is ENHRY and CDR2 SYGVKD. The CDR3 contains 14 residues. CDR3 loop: CAISALAMVETQYF. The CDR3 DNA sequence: TGTGCCATCAGCGCACTAGCAATGGTTGAGACCCAGTACTTC.

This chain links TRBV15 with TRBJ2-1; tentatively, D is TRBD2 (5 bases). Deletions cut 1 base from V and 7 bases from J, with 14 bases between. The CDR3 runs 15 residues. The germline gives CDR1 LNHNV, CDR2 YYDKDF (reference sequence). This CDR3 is CATSRAGSDGNEQFF. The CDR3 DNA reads TGTGCCACCAGCAGAGCGGGTAGCGACGGGAATGAGCAGTTCTTC.

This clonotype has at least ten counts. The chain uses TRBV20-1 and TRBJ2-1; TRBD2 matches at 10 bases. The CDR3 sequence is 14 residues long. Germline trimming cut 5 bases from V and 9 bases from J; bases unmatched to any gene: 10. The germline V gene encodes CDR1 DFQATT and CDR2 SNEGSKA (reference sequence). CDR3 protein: CSAGTSGGVSEQFF. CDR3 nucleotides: TGCAGTGCTGGGACAAGCGGGGGGGTAAGTGAGCAGTTCTTC.

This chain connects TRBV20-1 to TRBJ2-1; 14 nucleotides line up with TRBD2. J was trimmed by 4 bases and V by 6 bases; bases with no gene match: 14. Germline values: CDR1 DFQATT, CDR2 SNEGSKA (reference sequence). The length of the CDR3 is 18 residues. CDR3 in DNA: TGCAGTGCCCCGCGGACTAGCGGGGGGATCAGTACTTACAATGAGCAGTTCTTC. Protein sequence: CSAPRTSGGISTYNEQFF.

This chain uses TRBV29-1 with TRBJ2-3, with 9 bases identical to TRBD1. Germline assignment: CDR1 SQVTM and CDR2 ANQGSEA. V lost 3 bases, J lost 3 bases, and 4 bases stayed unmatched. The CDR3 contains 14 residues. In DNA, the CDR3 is TGCAGCGTTGAGGGGGACAGGGAAACAGATACGCAGTATTTT. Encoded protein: CSVEGDRETDTQYF.

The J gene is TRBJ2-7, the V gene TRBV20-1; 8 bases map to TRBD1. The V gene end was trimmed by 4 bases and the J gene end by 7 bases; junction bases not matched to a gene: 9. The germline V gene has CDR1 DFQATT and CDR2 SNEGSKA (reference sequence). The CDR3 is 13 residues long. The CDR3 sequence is CSAKWTGLNEQYF. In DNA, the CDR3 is TGCAGTGCTAAGTGGACAGGGTTGAATGAGCAGTACTTC.

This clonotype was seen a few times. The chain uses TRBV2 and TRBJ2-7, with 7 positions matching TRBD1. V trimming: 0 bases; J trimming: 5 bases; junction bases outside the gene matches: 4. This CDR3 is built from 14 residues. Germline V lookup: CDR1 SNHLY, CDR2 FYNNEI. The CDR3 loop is CASSEARRGHEQYF. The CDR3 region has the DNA TGTGCCAGCAGTGAAGCGCGTAGGGGGCACGAGCAGTACTTC.

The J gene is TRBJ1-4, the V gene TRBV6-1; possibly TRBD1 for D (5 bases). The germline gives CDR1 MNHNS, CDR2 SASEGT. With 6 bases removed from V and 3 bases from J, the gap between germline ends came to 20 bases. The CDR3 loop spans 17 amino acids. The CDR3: CASRGLGRGGANEKLFF. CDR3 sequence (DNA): TGTGCCAGCAGAGGTCTGGGGCGTGGGGGTGCTAATGAAAAACTGTTTTTT.

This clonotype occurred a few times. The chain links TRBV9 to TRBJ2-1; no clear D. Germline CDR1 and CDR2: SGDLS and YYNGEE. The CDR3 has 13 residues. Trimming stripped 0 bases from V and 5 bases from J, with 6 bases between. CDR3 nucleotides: TGTGCCAGCAGCGTAGACTACCACAATGAGCAGTTCTTC. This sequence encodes CASSVDYHNEQFF.

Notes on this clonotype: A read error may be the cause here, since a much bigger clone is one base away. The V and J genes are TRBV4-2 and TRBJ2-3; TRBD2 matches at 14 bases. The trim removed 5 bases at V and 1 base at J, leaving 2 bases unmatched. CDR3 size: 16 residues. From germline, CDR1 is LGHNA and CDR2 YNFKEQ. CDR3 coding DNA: TGTGCCAGCAGCGGGACTAGCGGGGGACGCACAGATACGCAGTATTTT. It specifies CASSGTSGGRTDTQYF.

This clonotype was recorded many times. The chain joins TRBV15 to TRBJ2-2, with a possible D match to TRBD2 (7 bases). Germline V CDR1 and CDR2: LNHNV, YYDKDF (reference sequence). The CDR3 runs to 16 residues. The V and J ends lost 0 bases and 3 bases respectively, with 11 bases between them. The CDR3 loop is CATSRERGQDTGELFF. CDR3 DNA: TGTGCCACCAGCAGAGAGCGGGGGCAAGACACCGGGGAGCTGTTTTTT.

The CDR3 coding sequence is TGTGCCAGCAGCCGACCGATAGGGGGCGGGAACAATGAGCAGTTCTTC. Protein sequence: CASSRPIGGGNNEQFF. This chain connects TRBV10-3 to TRBJ2-1, with a weak D call TRBD1 (7 bases). CDR1 and CDR2 (germline): ENHRY, SYGVKD. The V end lost 10 bases, the J end lost 5 bases, and 24 bases lay between the germline ends. This CDR3 contains 16 residues.

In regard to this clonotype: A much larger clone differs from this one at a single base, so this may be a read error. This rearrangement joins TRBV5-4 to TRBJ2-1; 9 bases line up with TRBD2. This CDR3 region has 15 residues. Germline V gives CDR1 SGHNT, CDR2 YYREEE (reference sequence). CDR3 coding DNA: TGTGCCAGCAGCTTTGGGCTAGCGGGGATCAATGGGCAGTTCTTC. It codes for CASSFGLAGINGQFF.

The CDR3 region is CASSVGTGGTGYTF. CDR3 nucleotide sequence: TGTGCCAGCAGCGTAGGGACAGGGGGTACGGGCTACACCTTC. The chain recombines TRBV9 with TRBJ1-2; 10 bases match TRBD1. CDR1 and CDR2 from the germline V gene are SGDLS and YYNGEE. The CDR3 is 14 amino acids. V lost 0 bases to trimming and J lost 8 bases; unmatched junction nucleotides: 4.

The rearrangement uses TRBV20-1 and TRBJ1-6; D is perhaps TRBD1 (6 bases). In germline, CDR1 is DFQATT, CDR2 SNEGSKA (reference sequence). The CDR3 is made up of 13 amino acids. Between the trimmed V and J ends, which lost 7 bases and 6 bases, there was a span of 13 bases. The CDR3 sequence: CSGGPQGNSPLHF. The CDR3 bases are TGCAGTGGCGGGCCACAGGGTAATTCACCCCTCCACTTT.

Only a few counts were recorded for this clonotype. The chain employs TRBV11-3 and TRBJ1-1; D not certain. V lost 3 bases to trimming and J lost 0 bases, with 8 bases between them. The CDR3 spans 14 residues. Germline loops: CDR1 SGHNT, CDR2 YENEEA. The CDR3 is CASSLNSLNTEAFF. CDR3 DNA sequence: TGTGCCAGCAGCTTGAACAGCTTGAACACTGAAGCTTTCTTT.

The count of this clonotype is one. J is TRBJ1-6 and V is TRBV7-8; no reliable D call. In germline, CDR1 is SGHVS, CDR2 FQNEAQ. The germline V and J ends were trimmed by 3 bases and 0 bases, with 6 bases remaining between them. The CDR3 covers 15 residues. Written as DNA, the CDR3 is TGTGCCAGCAGCTTGACCGGCTCCTATAATTCACCCCTCCACTTT. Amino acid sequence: CASSLTGSYNSPLHF.

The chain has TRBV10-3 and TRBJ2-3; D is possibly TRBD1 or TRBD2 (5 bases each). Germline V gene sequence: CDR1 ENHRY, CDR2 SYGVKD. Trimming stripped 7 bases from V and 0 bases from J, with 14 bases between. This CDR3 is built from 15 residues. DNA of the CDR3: TGTGCCATCACCCAGCGAGGGGTTAGCACAGATACGCAGTATTTT. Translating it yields CAITQRGVSTDTQYF.

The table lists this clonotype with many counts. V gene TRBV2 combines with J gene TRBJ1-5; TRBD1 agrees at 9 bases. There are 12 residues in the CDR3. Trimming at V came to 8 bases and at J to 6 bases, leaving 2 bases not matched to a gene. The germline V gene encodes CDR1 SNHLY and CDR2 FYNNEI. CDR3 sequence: CASGQGPQPQHF. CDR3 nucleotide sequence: TGTGCCAGCGGACAGGGGCCTCAGCCCCAGCATTTT.

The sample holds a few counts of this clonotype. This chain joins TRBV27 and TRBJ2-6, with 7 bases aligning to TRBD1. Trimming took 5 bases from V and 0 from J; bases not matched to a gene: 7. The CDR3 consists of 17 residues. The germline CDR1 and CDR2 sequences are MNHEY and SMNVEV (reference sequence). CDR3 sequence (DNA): TGTGCCAGCAGTCCGTACGGGGACAGCTCTGGGGCCAACGTCCTGACTTTC. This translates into CASSPYGDSSGANVLTF.